The 28 T cell receptor beta chains in this list originate from one sample, sequenced in a study of regulatory T cells in long-lasting Graves disease. Library construction for TCR beta used iRepertoire HTBI primers and Arm-PCR of CDR3 regions. MiXCR was run by TCRdb on the multiplex PCR reads, yielding one entry per CDR3 protein. The sample shows approximately 300,000 distinct CDR3 sequences, about 20% of them seen only once. The time point: newly diagnosed GD, antithyroid drugs for less than 3 months. PBMCs were the source of the RNA used for TCR sequencing. Sequences were derived from peripheral blood mononuclear cells (PBMCs), sampled at new diagnosis, from a patient treated with antithyroid drugs. These receptors were taken from a female donor with Graves disease.

This clonotype was seen repeatedly, ten times or more. CDR3 residues: CASSLAYGHSPYNEQFF. The CDR3 DNA reads as TGTGCCAGCAGTCTAGCATACGGACACTCCCCCTACAATGAGCAGTTCTTC. This chain uses TRBV5-6 with TRBJ2-1; D may match TRBD1 or TRBD2 (5 bases each). This CDR3 contains 17 residues. The V gene lost 5 bases and the J gene lost 2 bases, with 20 bases spanning the gap. CDR1 and CDR2 from the germline V gene are SGHDT and YYEEEE.

This clonotype was counted only a few times. The chain employs TRBV20-1 and TRBJ2-1; 10 bases are a match to TRBD2. V shed 4 bases, J shed 8 bases, and the junction held 14 bases outside the gene matches. Germline CDR1 and CDR2: DFQATT and SNEGSKA (reference sequence). The CDR3 spans 16 residues. CDR3 sequence: CSATQRGSGRRDEQFF. CDR3 bases: TGCAGTGCTACCCAGAGAGGTAGCGGGAGGAGGGATGAGCAGTTCTTC.

This clonotype has at least ten counts. V usage is TRBV15 and J usage is TRBJ2-5; D is perhaps TRBD2 (7 bases). Germline V gene lookup returns CDR1 LNHNV and CDR2 YYDKDF (reference sequence). V was cut by 1 base and J by 5 bases, with 17 bases left in between. The CDR3 totals 16 residues. CDR3 nucleotide sequence: TGTGCCACCAGCAGAGGAGCAAGGGGGAGGGCGGAGACCCAGTACTTC. Protein: CATSRGARGRAETQYF.

The sample holds one count of this clonotype. This is likely a read error, given that the CDR3 carries no conserved phenylalanine or tryptophan at its end. Because the CDR3's place on the DNA is in doubt, the DNA is left out and the CDR3 is given as listed by TCRdb. This chain joins TRBV12-3 or TRBV12-4 and TRBJ1-4; the table's TRBD1 call for D was not verified on the DNA. The CDR3 numbers 14 amino acids, ends counted. CDR3 sequence: CASSFKPGSPGTAL.

The V and J genes are TRBV4-1 and TRBJ2-5; TRBD1 might be the D (5 bases). The CDR3 totals 16 residues. With 4 bases removed from V and 1 base from J, the gap between germline ends came to 16 bases. Germline V gene lookup returns CDR1 MGHRA and CDR2 YSYEKL. Here the CDR3 reads CASSPPFKRGQETQYF. CDR3 sequence (DNA): TGCGCCAGCAGCCCCCCATTTAAAAGGGGCCAAGAGACCCAGTACTTC.

This clonotype was counted at least ten times. The rearrangement joins TRBV7-8 to TRBJ1-3, with 7 bases matching TRBD1. The CDR3 contains 18 residues. Germline trimming cut 2 bases from V and 0 bases from J; bases unmatched to any gene: 10. Germline V lookup: CDR1 SGHVS, CDR2 FQNEAQ. In DNA, the CDR3 is TGTGCCAGCAGCTTAAGACGGGACAGATTATTCTCTGGAAACACCATATATTTT. The encoded protein is CASSLRRDRLFSGNTIYF.

The table lists this clonotype with a few counts. This chain connects TRBV3-1 to TRBJ1-4; D not resolved. V was shortened by 1 base and J by 3 bases, with 6 bases between the two germline ends. The CDR3 runs to 14 residues. CDR1 and CDR2 (germline): LGHDT, YNNKEL (reference sequence). CDR3 region: CASSQGRSNEKLFF. The DNA of the CDR3 is TGTGCCAGCAGCCAAGGGCGGTCTAATGAAAAACTGTTTTTT.

This clonotype was picked up one time. This chain connects TRBV5-1 to TRBJ2-3; D gene unclear. Germline V gene lookup returns CDR1 SGHRS and CDR2 YFSETQ. V was cut by 0 bases and J by 2 bases, with 10 bases left in between. CDR3 length: 15 amino acids. CDR3 sequence: CASSLANSLTDTQYF. CDR3 nucleotides: TGCGCCAGCAGCTTGGCGAATAGTCTCACAGATACGCAGTATTTT.

This clonotype occurred a few times. The CDR3 coding sequence is TGTGCCACCAGCAGCCCTGGGACTAGCACAGATACGCAGTATTTT. This codes for CATSSPGTSTDTQYF. The rearrangement links TRBV15 to TRBJ2-3; a possible D gene is TRBD2 (6 bases). Trimming took off 3 bases at V and 0 bases at J, with 10 bases between the two ends. Per germline, CDR1 LNHNV and CDR2 YYDKDF (reference sequence). This CDR3 is 15 amino acids long.

The V call is TRBV7-2, the J call TRBJ2-5; unclear D gene. V lost 5 bases, J lost 5 bases, and 12 bases lay in between. This CDR3 contains 13 residues. CDR1 and CDR2 from the germline V gene are SGHTA and FQGNSA. CDR3 residues: CASSLQRAETQYF. The CDR3 DNA reads TGTGCCAGCAGCCTCCAAAGAGCCGAGACCCAGTACTTC. Full variable domain (rest looked up from reference TRBV7-2 and TRBJ2-5): GAGVSQSPSNKVTEKGKDVELRCDPISGHTALYWYRQSLGQGLEFLIYFQGNSAPDKSGLPSDRFSAERTGGSVSTLTIQRTQQEDSAVYLCASSLQRAETQYFGPGTRLLVL.

This clonotype was observed many times. The chain employs TRBV11-2 and TRBJ2-3; D call uncertain. The V end was cut by 3 bases, the J end by 1 base, with 11 bases between. The germline gives CDR1 SGHAT, CDR2 FQNNGV. The CDR3 runs to 15 residues. For the CDR3, the DNA is TGTGCCAGCAGCTTTGGAGCGACGGGCACAGATACGCAGTATTTT. Translated, it gives CASSFGATGTDTQYF. The complete variable domain, with remaining parts taken from reference TRBV11-2 and TRBJ2-3, reads EAGVAQSPRYKIIEKRQSVAFWCNPISGHATLYWYQQILGQGPKLLIQFQNNGVVDDSQLPKDRFSAERLKGVDSTLKIQPAKLEDSAVYLCASSFGATGTDTQYFGPGTRLTVL.

This chain joins TRBV12-3 or TRBV12-4 and TRBJ2-3; the match to TRBD1 covers 8 bases. This CDR3 is built from 15 residues. The junction had 4 bases not matched to a gene; V was cut back by 5 bases and J by 0 bases. This CDR3 reads CASSTTGASTDTQYF. The CDR3 region has the DNA TGTGCCAGCAGTACGACAGGGGCAAGCACAGATACGCAGTATTTT.

CDR3 DNA sequence: TGTGCCAGCAAAGGGACAGGGAGCAATCAGCCCCAGCATTTT. Amino acid sequence: CASKGTGSNQPQHF. The V gene is TRBV2, the J gene TRBJ1-5; 9 bases fit TRBD1. With V trimmed by 7 bases and J by 1 base, 2 bases remained unmatched. The length of the CDR3 is 14 residues. Germline CDR1 is SNHLY and CDR2 is FYNNEI.

There are a few counts of this clonotype. This chain uses TRBV14 with TRBJ2-1, with unresolved D. The CDR3 has 13 amino acids. Trimming removed 1 base at V and 15 bases at J, with 16 bases between. Germline CDR1 reads SGHDN; CDR2 reads FVKESK. In DNA form, the CDR3 reads TGTGCCAGCAGCCAAGTAAATTCTCTTCTCACGTTCTTC. Translating it yields CASSQVNSLLTFF.

Ten or more counts support this clonotype. The J gene is TRBJ1-1, the V gene TRBV19; no definite D call. This CDR3 is built from 13 residues. V was pared by 3 bases and J by 7 bases, with 12 bases between. In germline, CDR1 is LNHDA, CDR2 SQIVND (reference sequence). Here the CDR3 reads CASSIGQRSEAFF. The DNA for the CDR3 is TGTGCCAGTAGTATCGGCCAGCGGAGTGAAGCTTTCTTT.

This clonotype has more than one count but fewer than ten. The DNA is omitted, as the CDR3 cannot be located on it reliably, and the CDR3 follows TCRdb's listing. The gene calls are TRBV19 and TRBJ2-1. From germline, CDR1 is LNHDA and CDR2 SQIVND (reference sequence). The length of the CDR3 is 15 amino acids, counting both ends. CDR3 residues: CASSILESSYNEQFF.

This clonotype was seen at least ten times. The J gene is TRBJ2-5, the V gene TRBV4-1; 8 nucleotides align to TRBD2. Germline-derived CDR1 and CDR2 are MGHRA and YSYEKL. The CDR3 is 16 amino acids. J was trimmed by 5 bases and V by 0 bases; bases with no gene match: 8. CDR3 sequence: CASSQDSGMGRETQYF. In nucleotides, the CDR3 is TGCGCCAGCAGCCAAGATAGCGGGATGGGCAGGGAGACCCAGTACTTC.

This clonotype was detected ten times or more. J is TRBJ1-6 and V is TRBV7-3; the D is unclear. The germline gives CDR1 SGHTA, CDR2 FQGTGA. CDR3 size: 13 residues. Trimming took off 8 bases at V and 10 bases at J, with 15 bases between the two ends. This CDR3 is CASATGSGSPLHF. CDR3 DNA: TGTGCCAGCGCCACGGGTTCCGGATCACCCCTCCACTTT.

This chain joins TRBV2 and TRBJ2-1, with 8 bases that match TRBD2. Trimming took 5 bases from V and 7 from J; bases not matched to a gene: 13. The CDR3 runs to 16 residues. Germline-derived CDR1 and CDR2 are SNHLY and FYNNEI. In DNA form, the CDR3 reads TGTGCCAGCAGTCTACTAGCGGCCGGGGGGAGGAATGAGCAGTTCTTC. This gives the protein CASSLLAAGGRNEQFF.

As regards this clonotype: A read error likely explains this, since a far larger clone differs by one base. The genes are TRBV11-2 and TRBJ2-3; perhaps TRBD2 as D (5 bases). The germline CDR1 and CDR2 sequences are SGHAT and FQNNGV. The CDR3 runs 15 residues. CDR3 nucleotide sequence: TGTGCCAGCAGTTTCTGGGAGAGAGGCACAGATGCGCAGTATTTT. Protein sequence: CASSFWERGTDAQYF.

This clonotype occurred many times. This chain uses TRBV28 with TRBJ2-5, with TRBD2 matching 10 bases. This CDR3 is built from 16 residues. Germline CDR1 reads MDHEN; CDR2 reads SYDVKM. The J segment lost 3 bases and the V segment lost 9 bases, leaving 13 bases of the junction unmatched. In DNA form, the CDR3 reads TGTGCCAGTAGCGAAAGTTTAGGACTAGCGGAAGAGACCCAGTACTTC. This translates into CASSESLGLAEETQYF.

In its sample, this clonotype was seen many times. The J gene is TRBJ1-1, the V gene TRBV12-5, with D hard to call. Germline CDR1 reads LGHNT; CDR2 reads FRNRAP. The V end was cut by 5 bases, the J end by 5 bases, with 18 bases between. The CDR3 runs to 15 residues. DNA for the CDR3: TGTGCTAGTGGTCCATCGACCCCCGCCCCAACTGAAGCTTTCTTT. It is translated as CASGPSTPAPTEAFF.

The rearrangement links TRBV28 to TRBJ1-1; D remains unclear. This CDR3 contains 13 residues. Germline V gives CDR1 MDHEN, CDR2 SYDVKM. V was pared by 8 bases and J by 0 bases, with 10 bases between. CDR3 region: CASLDTLNTEAFF. In DNA form, the CDR3 reads TGTGCCAGCTTAGACACTTTGAACACTGAAGCTTTCTTT.

This CDR3 reads CASSLSTETQYF. CDR3 DNA sequence: TGTGCCAGCAGTTTAAGTACAGAGACCCAGTACTTC. The chain couples TRBV27 to TRBJ2-5, with no clear D. The CDR3 is made up of 12 amino acids. V shed 2 bases and J shed 4 bases, with 5 bases lying between them. Germline V gene data show CDR1 as MNHEY and CDR2 as SMNVEV (reference sequence).

Regarding this clonotype: A read error may be the cause here, since a much bigger clone is one base away. The chain recombines TRBV20-1 with TRBJ2-1, with 12 bases that match TRBD2. In germline, CDR1 is DFQATT, CDR2 SNEGSKA (reference sequence). The CDR3 is made up of 14 amino acids. The CDR3 region has the DNA TGCGGTGCTGAGACTAGCGGGAGCTACAATGAGCAGTTCTTC. The encoded protein is CGAETSGSYNEQFF.

This clonotype occurred many times. The chain links TRBV6-1 to TRBJ2-5; 10 nucleotides align to TRBD2. With 5 bases clipped from V and 0 bases from J, the junction kept 9 bases outside the gene matches. The CDR3 loop spans 17 amino acids. The V gene's germline CDR1 is MNHNS and CDR2 SASEGT. The CDR3 reads CASSQPTSGLHQETQYF. DNA for the CDR3: TGTGCCAGCAGTCAACCGACTAGCGGGCTTCACCAAGAGACCCAGTACTTC.

With respect to this clonotype: The CDR3 does not close with the conserved phenylalanine or tryptophan, likely indicating a read error. Here the CDR3 DNA reads TGCGCCAGCAGCCCCCGGGATTCTAACTCCTTTCAGTACTCC. Its translation: CASSPRDSNSFQYS. This sequence joins TRBV5-1 and TRBJ2-4; a possible D gene is TRBD2 (5 bases). V lost 4 bases, J lost 11 bases, and 19 bases lay in between. The length of the CDR3 is 14 residues. The germline gives CDR1 SGHRS, CDR2 YFSETQ.

This clonotype was seen more than once but under ten times. This chain links TRBV10-3 with TRBJ2-3, with 10 bases that match TRBD2. V dropped 0 bases and J dropped 4; count of bases not matched to a gene: 4. Germline V lookup: CDR1 ENHRY, CDR2 SYGVKD. The CDR3 contains 16 residues. This CDR3 is CAISESLAGAADTQYF. CDR3 DNA: TGTGCCATCAGTGAGTCCCTAGCGGGAGCCGCAGATACGCAGTATTTT.